This T cell receptor beta chain was recorded in a study of blood T cell repertoires in COVID-19. TCRdb keeps only in-frame clones here, not all; method: immunoSEQ multiplex PCR. Of 300,000 to 350,000 clones listed, about 90% were seen once; the top ten hold less than 3.5%. Trimming stripped 0 bases from V and 10 bases from J, with 19 bases between. This CDR3 has 16 residues. Germline V gene data show CDR1 as SGHVS and CDR2 as FNYEAQ. The chain joins TRBV7-6 to TRBJ2-1; D possibly corresponds to TRBD2 (6 bases). Sequencing used peripheral blood. The sequence was obtained from a woman aged 18 to 35 who had recovered from COVID-19. CDR3 nucleotides: TGTGCCAGCAGCTTAGCCGGGACGGGAGAGGTGGAGGAGCAGTTCTTC. It encodes CASSLAGTGEVEEQFF. The full variable domain, with the rest looked up from reference TRBV7-6 and TRBJ2-1, is GAGVSQSPRYKVTKRGQDVALRCDPISGHVSLYWYRQALGQGPEFLTYFNYEAQQDKSGLPNDRFSAERPEGSISTLTIQRTEQRDSAMYRCASSLAGTGEVEEQFFGPGTRLTVL.